This entry features one T cell receptor beta chain sequence. Its antigen is as yet unknown. This sample is part of a study of cytomegalovirus exposure and HLA in healthy donors. Study observations and caveats: The productive fraction for most TCR beta V segments was about 87% or about 30% in an earlier analysis. Reported findings show TCR beta sequences accurately forecast HLA-A and HLA-B alleles in most subjects.

V lost 6 bases to trimming and J lost 7 bases; unmatched junction nucleotides: 13. Germline V gives CDR1 LGHNA, CDR2 YSLEER. The CDR3 extends over 16 amino acids. The PCR was carried out with 60 Vbeta primers and 13 Jbeta primers. Data came from immunoSEQ multiplex PCR; TCRdb stores just in-frame clones and leaves some out. The repertoire holds roughly 170,000 clones, with almost 80% as singletons. Sequencing was performed on PBMCs. The clonotype originates from a young man in good health and CMV-seronegative. The gene calls are TRBV4-3 and TRBJ2-1; 9 bases align to TRBD2. The CDR3 reads CASRHAGASGENEQFF. Written as DNA, the CDR3 is TGCGCCAGCAGACACGCGGGCGCTAGCGGGGAGAATGAGCAGTTCTTC.